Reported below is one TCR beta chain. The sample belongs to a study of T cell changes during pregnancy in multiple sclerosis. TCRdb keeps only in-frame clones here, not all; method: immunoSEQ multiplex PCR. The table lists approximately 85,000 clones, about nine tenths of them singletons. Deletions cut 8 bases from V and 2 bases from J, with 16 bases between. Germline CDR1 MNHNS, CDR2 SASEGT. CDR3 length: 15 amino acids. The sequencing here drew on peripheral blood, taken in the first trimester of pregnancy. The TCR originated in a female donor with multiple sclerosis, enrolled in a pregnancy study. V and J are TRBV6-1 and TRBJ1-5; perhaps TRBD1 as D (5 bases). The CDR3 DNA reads TGTGCCAGCGCCGAGACAGATCGGGGCAATCAGCCCCAGCATTTT. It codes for CASAETDRGNQPQHF.